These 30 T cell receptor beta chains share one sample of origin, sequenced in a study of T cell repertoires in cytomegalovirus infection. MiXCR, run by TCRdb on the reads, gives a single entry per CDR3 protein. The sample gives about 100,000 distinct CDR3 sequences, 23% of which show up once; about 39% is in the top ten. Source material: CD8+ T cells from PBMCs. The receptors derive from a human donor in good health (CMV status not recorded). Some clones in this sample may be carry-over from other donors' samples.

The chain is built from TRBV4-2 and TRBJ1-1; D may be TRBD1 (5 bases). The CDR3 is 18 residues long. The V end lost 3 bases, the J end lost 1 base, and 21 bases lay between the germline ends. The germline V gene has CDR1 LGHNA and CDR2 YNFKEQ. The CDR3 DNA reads TGTGCCAGCAGCCAGCGGTTTCAACAGGCCTTTGGGAACACTGAAGCTTTCTTT. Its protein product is CASSQRFQQAFGNTEAFF.

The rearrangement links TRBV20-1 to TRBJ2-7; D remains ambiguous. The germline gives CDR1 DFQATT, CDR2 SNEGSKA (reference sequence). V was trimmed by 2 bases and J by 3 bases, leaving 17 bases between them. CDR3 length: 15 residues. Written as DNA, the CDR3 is TGCAGTGCTAGAACCTCCGACCAAAGGAGCTACGAGCAGTACTTC. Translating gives CSARTSDQRSYEQYF.

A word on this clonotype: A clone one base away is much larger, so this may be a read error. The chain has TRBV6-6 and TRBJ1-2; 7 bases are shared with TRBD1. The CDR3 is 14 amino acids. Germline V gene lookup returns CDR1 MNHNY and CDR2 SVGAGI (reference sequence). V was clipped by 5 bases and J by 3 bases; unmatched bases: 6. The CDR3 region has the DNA TGTGCCAGCAGTCTCAGGACAGGAGACTATGGCTACACCTTC. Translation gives CASSLRTGDYGYTF.

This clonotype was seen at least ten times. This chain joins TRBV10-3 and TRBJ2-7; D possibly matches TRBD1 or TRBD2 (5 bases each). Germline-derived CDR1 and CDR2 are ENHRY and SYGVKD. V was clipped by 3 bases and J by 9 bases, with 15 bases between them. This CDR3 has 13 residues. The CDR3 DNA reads TGTGCCATCAGTGACCGTGAGGGGACGATGCAGTACTTC. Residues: CAISDREGTMQYF.

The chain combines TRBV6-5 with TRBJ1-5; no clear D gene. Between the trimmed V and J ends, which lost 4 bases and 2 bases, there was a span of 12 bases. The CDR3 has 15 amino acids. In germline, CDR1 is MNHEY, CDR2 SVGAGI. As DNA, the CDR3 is TGTGCCAGCAGTTCCCTCGGAGGCGGCAATCAGCCCCAGCATTTT. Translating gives CASSSLGGGNQPQHF.

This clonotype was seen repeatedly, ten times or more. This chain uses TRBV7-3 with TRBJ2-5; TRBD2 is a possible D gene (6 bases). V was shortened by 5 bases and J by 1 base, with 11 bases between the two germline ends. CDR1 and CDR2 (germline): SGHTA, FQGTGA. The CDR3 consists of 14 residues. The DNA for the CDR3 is TGTGCCAGCAGCCTGTCGGGAGCCCAAGAGACCCAGTACTTC. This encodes CASSLSGAQETQYF. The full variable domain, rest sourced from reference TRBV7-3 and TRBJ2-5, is GAGVSQTPSNKVTEKGKYVELRCDPISGHTALYWYRQSLGQGPEFLIYFQGTGAADDSGLPNDRFFAVRPEGSVSTLKIQRTERGDSAVYLCASSLSGAQETQYFGPGTRLLVL.

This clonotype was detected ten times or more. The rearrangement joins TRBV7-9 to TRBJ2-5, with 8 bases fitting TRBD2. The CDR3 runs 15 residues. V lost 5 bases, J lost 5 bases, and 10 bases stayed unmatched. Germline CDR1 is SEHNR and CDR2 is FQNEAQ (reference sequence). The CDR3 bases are TGTGCCAGCAGCGGACTAGCTGCCTTGAAGGAGACCCAGTACTTC. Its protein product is CASSGLAALKETQYF. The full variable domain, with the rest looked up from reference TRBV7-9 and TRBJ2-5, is DTGVSQNPRHKITKRGQNVTFRCDPISEHNRLYWYRQTLGQGPEFLTYFQNEAQLEKSRLLSDRFSAERPKGSFSTLEIQRTEQGDSAMYLCASSGLAALKETQYFGPGTRLLVL.

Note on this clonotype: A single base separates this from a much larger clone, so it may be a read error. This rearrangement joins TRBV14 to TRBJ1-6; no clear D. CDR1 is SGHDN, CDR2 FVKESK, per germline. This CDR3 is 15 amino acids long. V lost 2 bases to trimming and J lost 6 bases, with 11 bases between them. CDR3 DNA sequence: TGTGCCAGCAGCCAAACGAACAGTGCTAATTCACCCCTCCACTTT. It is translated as CASSQTNSANSPLHF.

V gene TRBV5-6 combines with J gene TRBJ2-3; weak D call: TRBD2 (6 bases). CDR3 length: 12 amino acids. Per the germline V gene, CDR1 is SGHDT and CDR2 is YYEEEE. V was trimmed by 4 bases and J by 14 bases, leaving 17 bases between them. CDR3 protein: CASSRGLEGRYF. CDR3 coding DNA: TGTGCCAGCAGCCGGGGACTTGAGGGACGGTATTTT.

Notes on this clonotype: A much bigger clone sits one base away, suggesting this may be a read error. The CDR3 is CASSPDGLARTGELIF. The CDR3 region has the DNA TGTGCCAGCAGCCCAGACGGACTAGCGAGGACCGGGGAGCTGATTTTT. The chain employs TRBV7-3 and TRBJ2-2; TRBD2 matches 9 bases. Germline V gives CDR1 SGHTA, CDR2 FQGTGA. The CDR3 extends over 16 amino acids.

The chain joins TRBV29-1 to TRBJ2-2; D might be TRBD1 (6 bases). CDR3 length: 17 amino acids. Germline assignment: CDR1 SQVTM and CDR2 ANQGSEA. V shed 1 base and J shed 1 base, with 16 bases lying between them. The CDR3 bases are TGCAGCGTTGAAGCGCCCTCCGGGACACTGAACACCGGGGAGCTGTTTTTT. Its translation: CSVEAPSGTLNTGELFF.

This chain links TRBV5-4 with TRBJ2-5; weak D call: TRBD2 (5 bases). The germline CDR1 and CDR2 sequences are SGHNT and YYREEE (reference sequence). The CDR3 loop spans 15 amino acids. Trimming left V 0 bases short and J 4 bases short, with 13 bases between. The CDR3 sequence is CASSLAPSSGETQYF. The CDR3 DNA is TGTGCCAGCAGCTTGGCCCCCAGCAGCGGAGAGACCCAGTACTTC.

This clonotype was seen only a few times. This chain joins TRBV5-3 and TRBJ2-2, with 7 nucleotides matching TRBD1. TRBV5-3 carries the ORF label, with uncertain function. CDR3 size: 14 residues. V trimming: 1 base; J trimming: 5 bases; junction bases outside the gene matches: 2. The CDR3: CARSLHRGTGELFF. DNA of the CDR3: TGTGCCAGAAGCTTGCACAGGGGTACCGGGGAGCTGTTTTTT.

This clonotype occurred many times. CDR3 in DNA: TGTGCCAGCAGCCCAGACAGGGGGCGTTATACTGAAGCTTTCTTT. It encodes CASSPDRGRYTEAFF. This sequence joins TRBV7-2 and TRBJ1-1; 10 bases are a match to TRBD1. Germline CDR1 and CDR2: SGHTA and FQGNSA. With 5 bases clipped from V and 5 bases from J, the junction kept 8 bases outside the gene matches. The CDR3 covers 15 residues.

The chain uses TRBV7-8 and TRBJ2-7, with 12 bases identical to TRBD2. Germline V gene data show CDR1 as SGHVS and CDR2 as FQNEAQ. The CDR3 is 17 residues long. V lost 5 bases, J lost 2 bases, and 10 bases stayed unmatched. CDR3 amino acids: CASSLGLAGYRAYEQYF. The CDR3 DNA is TGTGCCAGCAGCCTGGGACTAGCGGGCTACCGAGCCTACGAGCAGTACTTC.

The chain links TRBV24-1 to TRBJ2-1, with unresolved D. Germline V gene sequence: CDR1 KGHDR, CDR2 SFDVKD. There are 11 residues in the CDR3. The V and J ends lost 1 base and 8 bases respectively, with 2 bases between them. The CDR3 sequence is CATSDFDEQFF. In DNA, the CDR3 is TGTGCCACCAGTGATTTTGATGAGCAGTTCTTC.

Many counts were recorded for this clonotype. The CDR3, as DNA: TGTGCCAGCGGGAGTCCCCCTTCCTCTGGAAACACCATATATTTT. It encodes CASGSPPSSGNTIYF. This sequence joins TRBV7-2 and TRBJ1-3; no reliable D call. CDR3 length: 15 residues. The V gene's germline CDR1 is SGHTA and CDR2 FQGNSA. The V end lost 8 bases, the J end lost 0 bases, and 14 bases lay between the germline ends. Complete variable domain (other parts from reference TRBV7-2 and TRBJ1-3): GAGVSQSPSNKVTEKGKDVELRCDPISGHTALYWYRQSLGQGLEFLIYFQGNSAPDKSGLPSDRFSAERTGGSVSTLTIQRTQQEDSAVYLCASGSPPSSGNTIYFGEGSWLTVV.

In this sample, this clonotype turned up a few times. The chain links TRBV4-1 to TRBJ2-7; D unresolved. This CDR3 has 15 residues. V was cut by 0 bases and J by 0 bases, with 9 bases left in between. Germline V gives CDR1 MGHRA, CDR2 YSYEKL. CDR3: CASSQDTAVSYEQYF. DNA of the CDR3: TGCGCCAGCAGCCAAGATACGGCAGTCTCCTACGAGCAGTACTTC.

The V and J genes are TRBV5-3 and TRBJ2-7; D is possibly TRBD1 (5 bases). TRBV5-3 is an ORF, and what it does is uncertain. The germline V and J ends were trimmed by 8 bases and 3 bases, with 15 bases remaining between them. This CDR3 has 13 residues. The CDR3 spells CASSRQSDYEQYF. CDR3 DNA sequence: TGTGCCAGCAGCCGACAGAGCGACTACGAGCAGTACTTC.

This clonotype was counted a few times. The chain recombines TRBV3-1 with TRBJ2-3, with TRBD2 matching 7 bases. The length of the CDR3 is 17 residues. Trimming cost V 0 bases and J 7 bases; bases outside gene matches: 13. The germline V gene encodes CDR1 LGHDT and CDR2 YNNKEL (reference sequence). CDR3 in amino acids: CASSQDRLTSRIHTQYF. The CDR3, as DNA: TGTGCCAGCAGCCAAGATCGGCTGACTAGCCGAATCCATACGCAGTATTTT.

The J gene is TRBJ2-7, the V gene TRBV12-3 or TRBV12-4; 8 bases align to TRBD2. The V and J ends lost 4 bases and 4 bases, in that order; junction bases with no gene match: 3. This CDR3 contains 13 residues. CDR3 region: CASSSGLDYEQYF. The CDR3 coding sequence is TGTGCCAGCAGTTCGGGACTAGATTACGAGCAGTACTTC.

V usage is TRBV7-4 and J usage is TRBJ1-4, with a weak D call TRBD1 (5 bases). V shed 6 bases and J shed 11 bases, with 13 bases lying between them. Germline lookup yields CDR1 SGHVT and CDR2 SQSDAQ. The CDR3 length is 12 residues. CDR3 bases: TGTGCCAGCAGTTCCGACAGCCTGAAACTGTTTTTT. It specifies CASSSDSLKLFF.

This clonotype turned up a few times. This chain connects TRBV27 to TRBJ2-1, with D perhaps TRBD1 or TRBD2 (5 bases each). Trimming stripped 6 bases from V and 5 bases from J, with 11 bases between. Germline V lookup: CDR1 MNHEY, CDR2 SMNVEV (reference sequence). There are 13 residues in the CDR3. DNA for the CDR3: TGTGCCAGCAGCCACGGGGCGAACAATGAGCAGTTCTTC. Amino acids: CASSHGANNEQFF.

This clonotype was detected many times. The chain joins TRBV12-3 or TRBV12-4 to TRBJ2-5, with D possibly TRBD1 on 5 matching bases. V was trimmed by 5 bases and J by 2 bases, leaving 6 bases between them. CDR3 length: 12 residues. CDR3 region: CASSDRQETQYF. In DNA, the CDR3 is TGTGCCAGCAGTGACAGACAAGAGACCCAGTACTTC.

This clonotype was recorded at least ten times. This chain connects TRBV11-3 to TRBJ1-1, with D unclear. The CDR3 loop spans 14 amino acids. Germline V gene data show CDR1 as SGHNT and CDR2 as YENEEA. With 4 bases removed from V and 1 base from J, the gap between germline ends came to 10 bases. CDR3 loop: CASSWVYSNTEAFF. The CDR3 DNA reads TGTGCCAGCAGCTGGGTATATTCGAACACTGAAGCTTTCTTT.

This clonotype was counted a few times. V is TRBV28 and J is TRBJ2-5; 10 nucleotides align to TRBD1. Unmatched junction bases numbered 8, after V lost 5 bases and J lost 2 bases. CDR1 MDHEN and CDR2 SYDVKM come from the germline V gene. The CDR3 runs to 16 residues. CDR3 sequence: CASSDRDRGWQETQYF. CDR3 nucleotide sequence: TGTGCCAGCAGTGATCGGGACAGGGGATGGCAAGAGACCCAGTACTTC.

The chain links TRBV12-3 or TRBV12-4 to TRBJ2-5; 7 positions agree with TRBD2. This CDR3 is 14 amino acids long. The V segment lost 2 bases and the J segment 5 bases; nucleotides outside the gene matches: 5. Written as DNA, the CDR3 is TGTGCCAGCAGTTTATATATGGGAGGGGAGACCCAGTACTTC. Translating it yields CASSLYMGGETQYF.

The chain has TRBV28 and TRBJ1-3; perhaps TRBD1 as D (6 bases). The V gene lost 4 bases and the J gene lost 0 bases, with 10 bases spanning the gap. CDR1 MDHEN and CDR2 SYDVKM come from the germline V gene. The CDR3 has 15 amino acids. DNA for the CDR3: TGTGCCAGCAGTTCACAGGGACACTCTGGAAACACCATATATTTT. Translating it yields CASSSQGHSGNTIYF.

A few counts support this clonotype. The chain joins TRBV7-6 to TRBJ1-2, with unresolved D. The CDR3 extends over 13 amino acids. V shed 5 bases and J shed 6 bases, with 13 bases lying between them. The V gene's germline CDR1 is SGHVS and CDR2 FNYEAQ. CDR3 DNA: TGTGCCAGCAGCGGGGTCCGTCGGGATGGCTACACCTTC. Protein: CASSGVRRDGYTF. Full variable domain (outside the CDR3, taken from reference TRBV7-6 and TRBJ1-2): GAGVSQSPRYKVTKRGQDVALRCDPISGHVSLYWYRQALGQGPEFLTYFNYEAQQDKSGLPNDRFSAERPEGSISTLTIQRTEQRDSAMYRCASSGVRRDGYTFGSGTRLTVV.

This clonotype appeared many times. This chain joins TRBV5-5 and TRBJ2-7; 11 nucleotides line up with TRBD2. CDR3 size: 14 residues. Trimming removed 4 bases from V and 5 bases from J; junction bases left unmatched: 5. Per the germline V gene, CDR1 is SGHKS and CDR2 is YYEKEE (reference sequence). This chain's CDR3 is CASSPPGLADEQYF. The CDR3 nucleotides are TGTGCCAGCAGCCCGCCGGGACTAGCGGACGAGCAGTACTTC.